A single sample is the source of the 10 T cell receptor beta chains below, sequenced in a study of cytomegalovirus exposure and HLA in healthy donors. PCR involved 60 Vbeta and 13 Jbeta primers. The data were produced by immunoSEQ multiplex PCR, yet TCRdb's version contains in-frame clones alone and is incomplete. The table shows 110,000 to 150,000 clones, with approximately 80% occurring only once. Specimen: PBMCs. The receptors originated from a male donor in good health and CMV-seronegative.

The chain carries TRBV6-5 and TRBJ2-2; 10 bases map to TRBD2. Germline CDR1 reads MNHEY; CDR2 reads SVGAGI. V trimming: 4 bases; J trimming: 4 bases; junction bases outside the gene matches: 6. The CDR3 sequence is 16 residues long. CDR3 sequence reads: CASSSSSGSFTGELFF. In DNA, the CDR3 is TGTGCCAGCAGTTCCTCTAGCGGGAGTTTCACCGGGGAGCTGTTTTTT.

CDR3 bases: TGCGCCAGCAGTGACAGGGGTATCGCAGATACGCAGTATTTT. The encoded protein is CASSDRGIADTQYF. The chain links TRBV10-2 to TRBJ2-3; a weak D match, TRBD1 (6 bases). Deletions cut 3 bases from V and 4 bases from J, with 11 bases between. Germline loops: CDR1 WSHSY, CDR2 SAAADI. This CDR3 is built from 14 residues.

The genes are TRBV4-2 and TRBJ2-2; 13 bases agree with TRBD2. The CDR3 is 17 amino acids. With 4 bases clipped from V and 7 bases from J, the junction kept 9 bases outside the gene matches. CDR1 is LGHNA, CDR2 YNFKEQ, per germline. The CDR3 region is CASSRKLAGGSNGELFF. CDR3 DNA: TGTGCCAGCAGCCGGAAACTAGCGGGGGGGAGTAACGGGGAGCTGTTTTTT.

This rearrangement joins TRBV6-1 to TRBJ2-7; tentative D call: TRBD1 (7 bases). The V and J ends lost 6 bases and 3 bases respectively, with 15 bases between them. This CDR3 spans 14 amino acids. The V gene's germline CDR1 is MNHNS and CDR2 SASEGT. The CDR3 is CASSRGGTDYEQYF. The CDR3 DNA reads as TGTGCCAGCAGCCGAGGGGGGACAGACTACGAGCAGTACTTC.

The chain employs TRBV4-1 and TRBJ2-3; D is unresolved. Germline CDR1 is MGHRA and CDR2 is YSYEKL. The length of the CDR3 is 14 residues. With 4 bases removed from V and 4 bases from J, the gap between germline ends came to 12 bases. CDR3 nucleotide sequence: TGCGCCAGCAGCCTCCAAACTCCGGCAGATACGCAGTATTTT. This gives the protein CASSLQTPADTQYF.

J is TRBJ2-1 and V is TRBV5-1; 9 nucleotides match TRBD1. Germline CDR1 is SGHRS and CDR2 is YFSETQ. The J segment lost 4 bases and the V segment lost 4 bases, leaving 6 bases of the junction unmatched. The CDR3 consists of 15 residues. The CDR3 protein is CASSPGQGNYNEQFF. The CDR3 DNA is TGCGCCAGCAGCCCCGGACAGGGGAATTACAATGAGCAGTTCTTC. Drawing the rest from reference TRBV5-1 and TRBJ2-1, the complete variable domain is KAGVTQTPRYLIKTRGQQVTLSCSPISGHRSVSWYQQTPGQGLQFLFEYFSETQRNKGNFPGRFSGRQFSNSRSEMNVSTLELGDSALYLCASSPGQGNYNEQFFGPGTRLTVL.

This clone appeared a few times. V is TRBV5-4 and J is TRBJ1-1; D may be TRBD1 (5 bases). Germline lookup yields CDR1 SGHNT and CDR2 YYREEE (reference sequence). Trimming took 5 bases from V and 5 from J, leaving 19 bases between them. The CDR3 runs to 15 residues. Here the CDR3 reads CASSPPQGGRTEAFF. CDR3 DNA: TGTGCCAGCAGTCCTCCGCAGGGAGGTAGGACTGAAGCTTTCTTT.

As concerns this clone: The germline gene is not matched at one end of the junction; a read error may be the cause. This chain uses TRBV7-9 with TRBJ2-3; TRBD2 agrees at 13 bases. Germline V gives CDR1 SEHNR, CDR2 FQNEAQ (reference sequence). There are 16 residues in the CDR3. Written as DNA, the CDR3 is TGTTCCAGCAGCTTGGGACTAGCGGGGAGCACAGATACGCAGTATTTT. This encodes CSSSLGLAGSTDTQYF. The whole variable domain, filled in from reference TRBV7-9 and TRBJ2-3, reads DTGVSQNPRHKITKRGQNVTFRCDPISEHNRLYWYRQTLGQGPEFLTYFQNEAQLEKSRLLSDRFSAERPKGSFSTLEIQRTEQGDSAMYLCSSSLGLAGSTDTQYFGPGTRLTVL.

J is TRBJ2-1 and V is TRBV5-3, with TRBD2 as a possible D gene (6 bases). TRBV5-3 falls under the ORF class, with uncertain function. The length of the CDR3 is 14 residues. V was pared by 2 bases and J by 0 bases, with 6 bases between. The CDR3 spells CARSFGSSYNEQFF. The DNA for the CDR3 is TGTGCCAGAAGCTTCGGGAGCTCCTACAATGAGCAGTTCTTC.

The chain carries TRBV5-6 and TRBJ2-5, with TRBD1 identical over 9 bases. V was clipped by 0 bases and J by 5 bases; unmatched bases: 2. Per germline, CDR1 SGHDT and CDR2 YYEEEE. The CDR3 consists of 14 residues. The CDR3 region has the DNA TGTGCCAGCAGCTTGGTAGGACAGGGGGAGACCCAGTACTTC. Translated, it gives CASSLVGQGETQYF. Drawing the rest from reference TRBV5-6 and TRBJ2-5, the complete variable domain is DAGVTQSPTHLIKTRGQQVTLRCSPKSGHDTVSWYQQALGQGPQFIFQYYEEEERQRGNFPDRFSGHQFPNYSSELNVNALLLGDSALYLCASSLVGQGETQYFGPGTRLLVL.